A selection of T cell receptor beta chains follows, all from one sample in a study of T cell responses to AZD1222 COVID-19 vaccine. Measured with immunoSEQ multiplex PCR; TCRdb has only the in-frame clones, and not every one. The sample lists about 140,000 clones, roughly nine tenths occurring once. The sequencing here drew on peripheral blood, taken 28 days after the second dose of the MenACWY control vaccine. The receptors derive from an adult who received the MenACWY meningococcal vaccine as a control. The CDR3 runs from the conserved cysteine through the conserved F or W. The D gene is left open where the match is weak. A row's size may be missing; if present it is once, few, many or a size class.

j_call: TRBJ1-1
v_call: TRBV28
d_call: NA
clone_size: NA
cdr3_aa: CASSLLHDRRAFF
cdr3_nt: TGTGCCAGCAGTTTACTCCACGACAGACGGGCTTTCTTT

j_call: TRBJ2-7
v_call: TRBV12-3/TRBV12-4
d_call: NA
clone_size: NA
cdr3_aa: CASSSRERGEQYF
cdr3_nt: TGTGCCAGCAGTTCCAGGGAGCGAGGCGAGCAGTACTTC

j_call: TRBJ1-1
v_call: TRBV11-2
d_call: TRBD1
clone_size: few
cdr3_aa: CASSLGGQGSSTEAFF
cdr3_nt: TGTGCCAGCAGCTTAGGCGGACAGGGGTCGAGCACTGAAGCTTTCTTT

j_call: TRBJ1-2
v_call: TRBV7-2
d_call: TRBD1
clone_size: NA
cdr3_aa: CASSLVGGEDYGYTF
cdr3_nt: TGTGCCAGCAGCTTAGTAGGGGGCGAGGACTATGGCTACACCTTC

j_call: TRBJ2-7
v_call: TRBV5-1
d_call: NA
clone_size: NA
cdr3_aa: CASSLTELNYEQYF
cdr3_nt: TGCGCCAGCAGCTTGACAGAGCTTAACTACGAGCAGTACTTC

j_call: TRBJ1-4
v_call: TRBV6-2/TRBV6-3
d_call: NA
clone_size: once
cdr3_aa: CASSFRRTNEKLFF
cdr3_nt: TGTGCCAGCAGTTTCAGGAGGACTAATGAAAAACTGTTTTTT

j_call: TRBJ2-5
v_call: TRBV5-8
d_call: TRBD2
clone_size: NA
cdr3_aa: CASSAASGQETQYF
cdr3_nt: TGTGCCAGCAGTGCGGCTAGCGGCCAAGAGACCCAGTACTTC

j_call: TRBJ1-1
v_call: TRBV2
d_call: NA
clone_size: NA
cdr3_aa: CASSLGVSLEAEAFF
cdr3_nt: TGTGCCAGCAGCCTTGGAGTTAGCTTAGAAGCTGAAGCTTTCTTT

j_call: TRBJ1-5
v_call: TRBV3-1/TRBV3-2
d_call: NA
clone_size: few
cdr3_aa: CASSQDLTGGQPQHF
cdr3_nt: TGTGCCAGCAGCCAAGATCTGACAGGAGGTCAGCCCCAGCATTTT

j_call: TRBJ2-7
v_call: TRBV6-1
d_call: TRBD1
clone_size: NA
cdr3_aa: CASSDIGDRGSNEQYF
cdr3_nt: TGTGCCAGCAGTGATATAGGGGACAGGGGGTCCAACGAGCAGTACTTC

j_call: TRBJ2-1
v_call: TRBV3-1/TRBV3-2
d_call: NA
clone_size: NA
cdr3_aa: CASSPGYRGNEQFF
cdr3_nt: TGTGCCAGCAGCCCAGGGTACCGCGGCAATGAGCAGTTCTTC

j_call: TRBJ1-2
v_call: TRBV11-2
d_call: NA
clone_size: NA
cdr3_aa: CASSARGGGGDYGYTF
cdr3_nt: TGTGCCAGCAGCGCCCGAGGCGGAGGGGGGGACTATGGCTACACCTTC

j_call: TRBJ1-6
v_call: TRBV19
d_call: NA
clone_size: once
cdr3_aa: CASSIGCDRPSGCSPLHF
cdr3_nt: TGTGCCAGTAGTATCGGCTGCGACAGGCCCTCTGGGTGTTCACCCCTCCACTTT

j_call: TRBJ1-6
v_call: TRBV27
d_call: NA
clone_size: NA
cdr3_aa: CASSSWGGNSPLHF
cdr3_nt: TGTGCCAGCAGCTCATGGGGGGGTAATTCACCCCTCCACTTT

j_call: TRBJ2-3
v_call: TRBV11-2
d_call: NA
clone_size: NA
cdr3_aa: CASSKGLRDTQYF
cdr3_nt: TGTGCCAGCAGCAAGGGACTCCGAGATACGCAGTATTTT

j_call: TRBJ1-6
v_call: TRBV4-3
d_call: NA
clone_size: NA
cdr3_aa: CASSQGGGLSSPLHF
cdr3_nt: TGCGCCAGCAGCCAAGGAGGGGGATTGAGTTCACCCCTCCACTTT

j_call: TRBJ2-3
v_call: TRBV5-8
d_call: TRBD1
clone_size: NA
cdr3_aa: CASSRDRNANTQYF
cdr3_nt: TGTGCCAGCAGCAGGGACAGGAATGCGAATACGCAGTATTTT

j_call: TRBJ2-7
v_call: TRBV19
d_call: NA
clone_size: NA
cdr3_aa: CASKRDWGSEEQYF
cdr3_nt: TGTGCCAGTAAAAGGGACTGGGGGTCCGAGGAGCAGTACTTC

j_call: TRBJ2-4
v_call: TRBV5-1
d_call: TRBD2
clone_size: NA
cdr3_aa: CASSPGTSGRVNIQYF
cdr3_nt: TGCGCCAGCAGCCCGGGGACTAGCGGGAGGGTAAACATTCAGTACTTC

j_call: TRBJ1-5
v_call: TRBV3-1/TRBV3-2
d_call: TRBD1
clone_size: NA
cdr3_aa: CASSQTGGYQPQHF
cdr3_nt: TGTGCCAGCAGCCAAACAGGGGGCTATCAGCCCCAGCATTTT

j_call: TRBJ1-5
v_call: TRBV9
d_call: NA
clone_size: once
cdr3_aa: CASSGGYSNQPQHF
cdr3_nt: TGTGCCAGCAGCGGGGGCTATAGCAATCAGCCCCAGCATTTT

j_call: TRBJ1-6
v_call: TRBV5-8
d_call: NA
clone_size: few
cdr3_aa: CASTDTFWNSPLHF
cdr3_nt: TGTGCCAGCACAGACACCTTCTGGAATTCACCCCTCCACTTT

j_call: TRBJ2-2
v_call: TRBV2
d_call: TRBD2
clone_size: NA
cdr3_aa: CATNPVGGRLTGELFF
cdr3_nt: TGTGCTACTAACCCGGTGGGCGGGAGGTTAACCGGGGAGCTGTTTTTT

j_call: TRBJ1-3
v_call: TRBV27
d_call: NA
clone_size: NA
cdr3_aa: CASSSGPGNTIYF
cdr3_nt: TGTGCCAGCAGTTCCGGGCCTGGAAACACCATATATTTT

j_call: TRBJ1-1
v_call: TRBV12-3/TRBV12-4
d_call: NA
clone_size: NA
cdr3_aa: CASSLAPGTEAFF
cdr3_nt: TGTGCCAGCAGTTTAGCGCCAGGCACTGAAGCTTTCTTT

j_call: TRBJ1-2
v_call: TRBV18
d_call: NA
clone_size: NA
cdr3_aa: CASSPPNSNYGYTF
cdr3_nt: TGTGCCAGCTCACCCCCGAATTCTAACTATGGCTACACCTTC

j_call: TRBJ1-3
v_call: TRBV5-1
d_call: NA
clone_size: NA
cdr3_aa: CASSFDSPFAGNTIYF
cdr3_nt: TGCGCCAGCAGCTTTGACAGCCCCTTTGCTGGAAACACCATATATTTT

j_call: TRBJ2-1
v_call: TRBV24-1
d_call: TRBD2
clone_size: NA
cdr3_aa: CATSDLLAGGSEQFF
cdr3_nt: TGTGCCACCAGTGATTTGCTAGCGGGGGGGAGTGAGCAGTTCTTC

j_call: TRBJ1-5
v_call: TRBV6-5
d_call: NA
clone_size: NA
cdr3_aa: CASSPRSSNQPQHF
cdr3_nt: TGTGCCAGCAGTCCACGAAGTAGCAATCAGCCCCAGCATTTT

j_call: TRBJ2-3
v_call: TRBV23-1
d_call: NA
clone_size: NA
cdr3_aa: CASSQSNHVKGTQYF
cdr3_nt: TGCGCCAGCAGTCAATCTAACCACGTAAAGGGTACGCAGTATTTT

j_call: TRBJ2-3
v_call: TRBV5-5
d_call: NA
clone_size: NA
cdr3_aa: CASSLGGDDTQYF
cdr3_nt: TGTGCCAGCAGCTTAGGGGGAGACGATACGCAGTATTTT

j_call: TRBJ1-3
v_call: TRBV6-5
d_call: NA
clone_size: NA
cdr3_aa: CASSYSAGVSGNTIYF
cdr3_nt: TGTGCCAGCAGTTACTCGGCAGGTGTCTCTGGAAACACCATATATTTT

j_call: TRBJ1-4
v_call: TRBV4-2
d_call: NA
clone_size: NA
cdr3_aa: CASSQDLGAGSQNEKLFF
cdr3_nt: TGTGCCAGCAGCCAAGACTTGGGTGCAGGGAGCCAAAATGAAAAACTGTTTTTT

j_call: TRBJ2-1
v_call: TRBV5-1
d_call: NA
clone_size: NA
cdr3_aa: CASSLDGSSSYNEQFF
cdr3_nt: TGCGCCAGCAGCTTGGATGGTTCGAGCTCCTACAATGAGCAGTTCTTC

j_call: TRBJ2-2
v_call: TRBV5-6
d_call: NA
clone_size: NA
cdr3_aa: CASSSGRGELFF
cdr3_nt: TGTGCCAGCAGCTCAGGGAGAGGGGAGCTGTTTTTT

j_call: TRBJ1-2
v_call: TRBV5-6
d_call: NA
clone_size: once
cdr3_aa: CASSFSFQSLGYYGYTF
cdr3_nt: TGTGCCAGCAGCTTTTCGTTTCAGAGTCTTGGATACTATGGCTACACCTTC

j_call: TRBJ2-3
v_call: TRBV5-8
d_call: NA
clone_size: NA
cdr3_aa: CASSLGGIVTDTQYF
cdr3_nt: TGTGCCAGCAGCTTGGGTGGGATTGTAACAGATACGCAGTATTTT

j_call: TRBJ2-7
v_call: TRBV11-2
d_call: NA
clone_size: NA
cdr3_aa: CASRRLADSYEQYF
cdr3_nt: TGTGCCAGCCGGAGATTGGCGGACTCCTACGAGCAGTACTTC

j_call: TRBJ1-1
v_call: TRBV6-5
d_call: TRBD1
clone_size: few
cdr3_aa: CASRHTDRAETEAFF
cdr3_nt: TGTGCCAGCAGGCATACCGACAGGGCGGAAACTGAAGCTTTCTTT

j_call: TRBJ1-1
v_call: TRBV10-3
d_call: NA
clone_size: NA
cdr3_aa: CAIRGGLNEAFF
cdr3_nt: TGTGCCATCAGGGGTGGCCTGAATGAAGCTTTCTTT

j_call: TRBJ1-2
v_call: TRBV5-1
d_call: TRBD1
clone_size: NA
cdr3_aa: CASSLPRDRGFDGYTF
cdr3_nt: TGCGCCAGCAGCTTGCCCCGGGACAGGGGTTTCGATGGCTACACCTTC

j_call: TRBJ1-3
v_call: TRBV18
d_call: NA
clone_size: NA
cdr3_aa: CASSPNRGSSGNTIYF
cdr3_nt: TGTGCCAGCTCACCAAATAGGGGTTCCTCTGGAAACACCATATATTTT

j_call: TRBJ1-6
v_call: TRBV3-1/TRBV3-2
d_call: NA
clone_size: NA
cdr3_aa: CASSQVSEGLRALHF
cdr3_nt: TGTGCCAGCAGCCAAGTATCCGAGGGGTTGAGGGCCCTCCACTTT

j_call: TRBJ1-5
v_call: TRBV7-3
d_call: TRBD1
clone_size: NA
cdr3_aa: CASSKGQGGQPQHF
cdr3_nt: TGTGCCAGCAGCAAGGGACAGGGTGGTCAGCCCCAGCATTTT

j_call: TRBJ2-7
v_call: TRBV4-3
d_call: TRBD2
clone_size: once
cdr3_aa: CASSQESSGSSEQYF
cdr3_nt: TGCGCCAGCAGCCAAGAGTCTAGCGGGAGTAGCGAGCAGTACTTC

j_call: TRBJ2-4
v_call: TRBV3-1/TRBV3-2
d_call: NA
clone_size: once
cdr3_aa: CASSLQGAKNIQYF
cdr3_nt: TGTGCCAGCAGCCTTCAGGGGGCCAAAAACATTCAGTACTTC

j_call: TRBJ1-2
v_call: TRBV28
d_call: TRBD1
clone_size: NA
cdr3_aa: CASSFGGQGYGYTF
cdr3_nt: TGTGCCAGCAGTTTCGGGGGACAGGGCTATGGCTACACCTTC

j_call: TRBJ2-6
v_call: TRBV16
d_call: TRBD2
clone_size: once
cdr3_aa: CASSQPAGGPGMRANVLTF
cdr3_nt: TGTGCCAGCAGCCAACCAGCGGGGGGGCCGGGTATGAGGGCCAACGTCCTGACTTTC